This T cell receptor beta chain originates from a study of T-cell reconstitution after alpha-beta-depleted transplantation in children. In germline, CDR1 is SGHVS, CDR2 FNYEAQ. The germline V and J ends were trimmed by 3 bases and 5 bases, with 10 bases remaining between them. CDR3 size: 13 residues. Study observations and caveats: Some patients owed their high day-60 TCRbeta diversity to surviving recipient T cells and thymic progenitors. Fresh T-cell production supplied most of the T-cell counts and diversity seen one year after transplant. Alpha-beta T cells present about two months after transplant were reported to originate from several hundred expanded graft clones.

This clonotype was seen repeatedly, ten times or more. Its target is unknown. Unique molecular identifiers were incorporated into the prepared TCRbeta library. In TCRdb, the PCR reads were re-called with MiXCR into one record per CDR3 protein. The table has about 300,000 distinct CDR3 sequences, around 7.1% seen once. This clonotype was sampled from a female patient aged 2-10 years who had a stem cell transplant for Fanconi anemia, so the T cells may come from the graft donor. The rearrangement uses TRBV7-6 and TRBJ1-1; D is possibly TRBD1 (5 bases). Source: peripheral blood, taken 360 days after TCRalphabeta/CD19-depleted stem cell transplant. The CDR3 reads CASSFAGFTEAFF. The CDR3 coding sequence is TGTGCCAGCAGCTTCGCAGGGTTTACTGAAGCTTTCTTT. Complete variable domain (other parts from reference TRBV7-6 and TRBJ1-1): GAGVSQSPRYKVTKRGQDVALRCDPISGHVSLYWYRQALGQGPEFLTYFNYEAQQDKSGLPNDRFSAERPEGSISTLTIQRTEQRDSAMYRCASSFAGFTEAFFGQGTRLTVV.